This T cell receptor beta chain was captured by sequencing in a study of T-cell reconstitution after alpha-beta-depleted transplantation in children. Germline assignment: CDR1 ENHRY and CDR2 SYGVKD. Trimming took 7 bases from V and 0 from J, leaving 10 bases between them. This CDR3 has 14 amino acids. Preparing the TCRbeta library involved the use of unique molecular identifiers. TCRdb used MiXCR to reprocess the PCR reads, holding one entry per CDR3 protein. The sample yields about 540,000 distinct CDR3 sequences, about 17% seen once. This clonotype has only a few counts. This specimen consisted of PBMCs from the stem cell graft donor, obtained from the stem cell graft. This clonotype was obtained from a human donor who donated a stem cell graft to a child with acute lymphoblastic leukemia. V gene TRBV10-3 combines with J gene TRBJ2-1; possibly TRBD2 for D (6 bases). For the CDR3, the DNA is TGTGCCATCATGCGGGGTAGCTCCTACAATGAGCAGTTCTTC. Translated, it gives CAIMRGSSYNEQFF.